This T cell receptor beta chain was recovered during a study of control samples from healthy donors and cancer patients. Points on this clone: The sample holds other DNA sequences that translate to the same CDR3.

TCRdb's copy holds only in-frame clones and misses some; the assay was immunoSEQ multiplex PCR. Here the sample spans roughly 100,000 clones, roughly 85% being singletons. CDR1 and CDR2 from the germline V gene are SGHRS and YFSETQ. The CDR3 has 14 amino acids. J gave up 6 bases and V 1 base, and 3 bases lay outside the gene matches. The sample consisted of blood. The chain combines TRBV5-1 with TRBJ2-1, with 8 nucleotides matching TRBD2. The clonotype was recovered from a woman between 50 and 59 years old in good health. The CDR3 region has the DNA TGCGCCAGCAGCTTGACTAGCGGCCCCAATGAGCAGTTCTTC. It encodes CASSLTSGPNEQFF.